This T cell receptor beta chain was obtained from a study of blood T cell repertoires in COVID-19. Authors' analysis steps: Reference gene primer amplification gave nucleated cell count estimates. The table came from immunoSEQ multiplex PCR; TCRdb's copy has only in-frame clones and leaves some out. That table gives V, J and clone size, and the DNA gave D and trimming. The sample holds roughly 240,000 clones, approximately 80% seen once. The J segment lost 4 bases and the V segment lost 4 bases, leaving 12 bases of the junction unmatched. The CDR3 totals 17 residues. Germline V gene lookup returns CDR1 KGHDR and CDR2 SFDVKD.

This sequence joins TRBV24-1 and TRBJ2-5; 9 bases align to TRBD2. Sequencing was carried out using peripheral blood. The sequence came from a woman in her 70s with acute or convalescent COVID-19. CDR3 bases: TGTGCCACCAGTGACCCCGTCCCGGGACTAGCAAGAGAGACCCAGTACTTC. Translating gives CATSDPVPGLARETQYF.